The entry that follows covers one T cell receptor beta chain sequence. What it binds is not known. The CDR3 loop spans 12 amino acids. CDR1 and CDR2 (germline): SQVTM, ANQGSEA. Between the trimmed V and J ends, which lost 2 bases and 8 bases, there was a span of 12 bases. Clones were read by immunoSEQ multiplex PCR, and TCRdb kept only the in-frame ones, dropping some. The table lists around 300,000 clones, about 86% of them singletons. This sample is drawn from a study of cytomegalovirus exposure and HLA in healthy donors. Findings of the study overall: Most TCR sequences were rare, but some public TCRs occurred in many donors. According to reports, the classifier identified cytomegalovirus status with high specificity and sensitivity.

The chain is built from TRBV29-1 and TRBJ1-1; D perhaps matches TRBD1 (5 bases). This receptor was taken from a woman aged 18 to 35 in good health and CMV-seronegative. What was sequenced was PBMCs. The CDR3 bases are TGCAGCGTTGAACAGGGTTCGGCAGAAGCTTTCTTT. Protein product: CSVEQGSAEAFF.